This entry lists 14 T cell receptor beta chains sequenced from one sample in a study of shared clonotypes between healthy human individuals (dated by TCRdb to 2018 to 2020). Receptor amplification or capture employed the immunoSEQ multiplex PCR assay. What TCRdb holds here is the immuneACCESS table cut down to in-frame rearrangements. Part of the clones is not present; checked against another copy, under half of the missing clones reflect an unresolved V gene, and the others are unexplained. This sample lists about 1 million clones; around four fifths were detected once. About 1.5% of the sample lies in the top ten. The sample consisted of memory CD4+ T cells sorted from blood. Sample cell subset or site, as interpreted from the label and publication: CD45RA-negative fraction. Receptor source: a man younger than 35 in good health.

V and J are TRBV5-4 and TRBJ2-7, with 7 bases aligning to TRBD1. CDR1 and CDR2 from the germline V gene are SGHNT and YYREEE (reference sequence). The CDR3 covers 14 residues. J was trimmed by 0 bases and V by 3 bases; bases with no gene match: 3. CDR3 amino acids: CASSSGTASYEQYF. As DNA, the CDR3 is TGTGCCAGCAGCTCCGGGACAGCCTCCTACGAGCAGTACTTC.

V usage is TRBV9 and J usage is TRBJ2-7; the D gene is possibly TRBD1 (6 bases). CDR1 is SGDLS, CDR2 YYNGEE, per germline. The V end lost 4 bases, the J end lost 5 bases, and 19 bases lay between the germline ends. The CDR3 has 15 amino acids. In nucleotides, the CDR3 is TGTGCCAGCAGCCCACACCGGACAGTAAGCGACGAGCAGTACTTC. Translating gives CASSPHRTVSDEQYF.

With respect to this clone: Other DNA variants within this sample encode the same CDR3. The chain carries TRBV7-9 and TRBJ2-7; a possible D gene is TRBD2 (6 bases). V lost 5 bases and J lost 1, with 9 bases in between. The CDR3 contains 13 residues. CDR1 is SEHNR, CDR2 FQNEAQ, per germline (reference sequence). As DNA, the CDR3 is TGTGCCAGCAGCCCCCGGGGGTCCTACGAGCAGTACTTC. It translates to CASSPRGSYEQYF.

The rearrangement links TRBV5-1 to TRBJ1-2, with 8 bases fitting TRBD1. Trimming removed 0 bases from V and 2 bases from J; junction bases left unmatched: 9. CDR1 is SGHRS, CDR2 YFSETQ, per germline. CDR3 length: 17 amino acids. CDR3 in amino acids: CASSLEAGGMLNYGYTF. In DNA form, the CDR3 reads TGCGCCAGCAGCTTGGAGGCAGGGGGCATGCTAAACTATGGCTACACCTTC.

This chain's CDR3 is CASSEVEGYYGYTF. DNA of the CDR3: TGTGCCAGCAGTGAAGTGGAGGGCTACTATGGCTACACCTTC. V and J are TRBV6-1 and TRBJ1-2; D gene unclear. Looked up from germline, CDR1 is MNHNS and CDR2 is SASEGT. CDR3 length: 14 residues. V was pared by 1 base and J by 3 bases, with 9 bases between.

This clone was seen repeatedly, ten times or more. The chain carries TRBV6-1 and TRBJ2-1; possible D gene TRBD2, 5 bases. The CDR3 sequence is 16 residues long. Germline assignment: CDR1 MNHNS and CDR2 SASEGT. V was cut by 2 bases and J by 2 bases, with 13 bases left in between. CDR3 nucleotides: TGTGCCAGCAGTGAATCAGACTACTACCCCTACAATGAGCAGTTCTTC. It specifies CASSESDYYPYNEQFF.

Turning to this clone: A read error may account for a junction end that differs from germline. The chain joins TRBV7-9 to TRBJ1-1; D gene ambiguous. CDR3 length equals 13 residues. Germline assignment: CDR1 SEHNR and CDR2 FQNEAQ (reference sequence). CDR3 sequence reads: CASSLGSGSEAFF. The CDR3 region has the DNA TGTGCCAGCAGTTTAGGGTCGGGTTCTGAAGCTTTCTTT.

V and J are TRBV6-5 and TRBJ1-2; D perhaps matches TRBD1 (6 bases). The CDR3 runs to 14 residues. Germline-derived CDR1 and CDR2 are MNHEY and SVGAGI. V dropped 2 bases and J dropped 6 bases, with 13 bases sitting between them. The CDR3 nucleotides read TGTGCCAGCAGTTACACGGACAGAGGCCATGGCTACACCTTC. Translating it yields CASSYTDRGHGYTF.

This chain links TRBV4-1 with TRBJ2-7; TRBD2 matches 14 bases. V lost 0 bases to trimming and J lost 6 bases; unmatched junction nucleotides: 4. The CDR3 runs to 16 residues. CDR1 is MGHRA and CDR2 is YSYEKL in the germline V gene. CDR3 amino acids: CASSQDPGLAGVEQYF. The CDR3 bases are TGCGCCAGCAGCCAAGATCCGGGACTAGCGGGAGTCGAGCAGTACTTC.

The rearrangement uses TRBV25-1 and TRBJ1-2; D uncertain. Germline V gene lookup returns CDR1 MGHDK and CDR2 SYGVNS. The CDR3 is 8 amino acids. Deletions cut 8 bases from V and 7 bases from J, with 2 bases between. CDR3 sequence reads: CASGGYTF. CDR3 DNA: TGTGCCAGCGGTGGCTACACCTTC.

This clone was seen only once. CDR3 sequence: CASSAREASGRNEQFF. The DNA of the CDR3 is TGTGCCAGCAGCGCCAGAGAGGCTAGCGGGCGCAATGAGCAGTTCTTC. This chain connects TRBV11-2 to TRBJ2-1, with 8 bases aligning to TRBD2. CDR3 length: 16 residues. Germline CDR1 reads SGHAT; CDR2 reads FQNNGV. With 5 bases clipped from V and 6 bases from J, the junction kept 12 bases outside the gene matches.

The chain has TRBV18 and TRBJ2-2, with D uncertain. Germline CDR1 reads KGHSH; CDR2 reads LQKENI. With 3 bases removed from V and 7 bases from J, the gap between germline ends came to 15 bases. This CDR3 is built from 15 residues. The CDR3 nucleotides read TGTGCCAGCTCACCCTCTATCTCGGGCCTCGGGGAGCTGTTTTTT. This gives the protein CASSPSISGLGELFF.

This rearrangement joins TRBV10-1 to TRBJ2-7, with TRBD1 matching 9 bases. CDR1 and CDR2 from the germline V gene are WNHNN and SYGVQD (reference sequence). After removal of 5 bases from V and 4 bases from J, the junction contained 18 bases not matched to a gene. The length of the CDR3 is 18 residues. In DNA, the CDR3 is TGCGCCAGCAGTACGGGACAGGGTTCGGCCGTCGGCTTGTACGAGCAGTACTTC. It translates to CASSTGQGSAVGLYEQYF.

This chain uses TRBV9 with TRBJ1-3; D not certain. The germline V gene encodes CDR1 SGDLS and CDR2 YYNGEE. The V gene lost 0 bases and the J gene lost 3 bases, with 7 bases spanning the gap. CDR3 length: 14 residues. The CDR3 nucleotides read TGTGCCAGCAGCGTAGGGTCAGATGGAAACACCATATATTTT. Its protein product is CASSVGSDGNTIYF.